These 5 T cell receptor beta chains were all obtained from the same sample, sequenced in a study of CXCR3-negative and CXCR3-positive naive CD8 T cells. It was by 5' RACE with UMI labels that the TRB cDNA libraries were prepared. Reanalyzing the 5' RACE reads, TCRdb keeps one entry per CDR3 protein, without DNA. The sample table includes 100,000 to 150,000 distinct CDR3 sequences. The specimen sequenced was naive CXCR3- CD8+ T cells from blood. Sample subset: CD45RO-CCR7+CD27+CD95- naive CD8+ T cells lacking CXCR3 (TNR3-). The receptors here all came from a human donor in good health. Some clones in this sample may be carry-over from other donors' samples.

The chain uses TRBV7-9 and TRBJ2-7. Germline CDR1 SEHNR, CDR2 FQNEAQ (reference sequence). This CDR3 contains 12 residues. The CDR3 loop is CATDRGSYEQYF.

The chain has TRBV7-8 and TRBJ2-7. This CDR3 is 16 amino acids long. Germline V gene lookup returns CDR1 SGHVS and CDR2 FQNEAQ. This CDR3 reads CASSLEAGRNPYEQYF. The full variable domain, in which reference TRBV7-8 and TRBJ2-7 provide the parts outside the CDR3, is GAGVSQSPRYKVAKRGQDVALRCDPISGHVSLFWYQQALGQGPEFLTYFQNEAQLDKSGLPSDRFFAERPEGSVSTLKIQRTQQEDSAVYLCASSLEAGRNPYEQYFGPGTRLTVT.

The chain is built from TRBV7-9 and TRBJ1-2. This CDR3 is 16 amino acids long. CDR1 is SEHNR and CDR2 is FQNEAQ in the germline V gene (reference sequence). The CDR3 is CASSRSPGSDTNGYTF.

The chain is built from TRBV6-4 and TRBJ2-1; TCRdb's assignment of TRBD2 cannot be checked, as there is no DNA. The CDR3 length is 15 residues. CDR1 is MRHNA, CDR2 SNTAGT, per germline. CDR3 region: CASSVAGGAYNEQFF.

The rearrangement joins TRBV4-1 to TRBJ1-2. This CDR3 is built from 14 residues. The V gene's germline CDR1 is MGHRA and CDR2 YSYEKL. CDR3 residues: CASSQVRANYGYTF.